This T cell receptor beta chain was captured in a study of cytomegalovirus exposure and HLA in healthy donors. Trimming stripped 5 bases from V and 0 bases from J, with 14 bases between. Per the germline V gene, CDR1 is MDHEN and CDR2 is SYDVKM. The CDR3 is 16 residues long. Donors had nominal health at sampling but likely had unrecorded immune exposures. This clone was detected a few times. The PCR employed 60 Vbeta primers together with 13 Jbeta primers. Clones were sequenced by immunoSEQ multiplex PCR, and TCRdb holds only the in-frame ones, with some missing. The sample contains approximately 190,000 clones, 10% to 15% of which appear only once.

The origin of this receptor is a man aged 45 to 65 in good health and CMV-seropositive. The chain combines TRBV28 with TRBJ1-5; tentatively, D is TRBD1 (5 bases). Specimen: PBMCs. The CDR3 spells CASSIRQWASNQPQHF. CDR3 nucleotides: TGTGCCAGCAGTATCCGACAGTGGGCTAGCAATCAGCCCCAGCATTTT.